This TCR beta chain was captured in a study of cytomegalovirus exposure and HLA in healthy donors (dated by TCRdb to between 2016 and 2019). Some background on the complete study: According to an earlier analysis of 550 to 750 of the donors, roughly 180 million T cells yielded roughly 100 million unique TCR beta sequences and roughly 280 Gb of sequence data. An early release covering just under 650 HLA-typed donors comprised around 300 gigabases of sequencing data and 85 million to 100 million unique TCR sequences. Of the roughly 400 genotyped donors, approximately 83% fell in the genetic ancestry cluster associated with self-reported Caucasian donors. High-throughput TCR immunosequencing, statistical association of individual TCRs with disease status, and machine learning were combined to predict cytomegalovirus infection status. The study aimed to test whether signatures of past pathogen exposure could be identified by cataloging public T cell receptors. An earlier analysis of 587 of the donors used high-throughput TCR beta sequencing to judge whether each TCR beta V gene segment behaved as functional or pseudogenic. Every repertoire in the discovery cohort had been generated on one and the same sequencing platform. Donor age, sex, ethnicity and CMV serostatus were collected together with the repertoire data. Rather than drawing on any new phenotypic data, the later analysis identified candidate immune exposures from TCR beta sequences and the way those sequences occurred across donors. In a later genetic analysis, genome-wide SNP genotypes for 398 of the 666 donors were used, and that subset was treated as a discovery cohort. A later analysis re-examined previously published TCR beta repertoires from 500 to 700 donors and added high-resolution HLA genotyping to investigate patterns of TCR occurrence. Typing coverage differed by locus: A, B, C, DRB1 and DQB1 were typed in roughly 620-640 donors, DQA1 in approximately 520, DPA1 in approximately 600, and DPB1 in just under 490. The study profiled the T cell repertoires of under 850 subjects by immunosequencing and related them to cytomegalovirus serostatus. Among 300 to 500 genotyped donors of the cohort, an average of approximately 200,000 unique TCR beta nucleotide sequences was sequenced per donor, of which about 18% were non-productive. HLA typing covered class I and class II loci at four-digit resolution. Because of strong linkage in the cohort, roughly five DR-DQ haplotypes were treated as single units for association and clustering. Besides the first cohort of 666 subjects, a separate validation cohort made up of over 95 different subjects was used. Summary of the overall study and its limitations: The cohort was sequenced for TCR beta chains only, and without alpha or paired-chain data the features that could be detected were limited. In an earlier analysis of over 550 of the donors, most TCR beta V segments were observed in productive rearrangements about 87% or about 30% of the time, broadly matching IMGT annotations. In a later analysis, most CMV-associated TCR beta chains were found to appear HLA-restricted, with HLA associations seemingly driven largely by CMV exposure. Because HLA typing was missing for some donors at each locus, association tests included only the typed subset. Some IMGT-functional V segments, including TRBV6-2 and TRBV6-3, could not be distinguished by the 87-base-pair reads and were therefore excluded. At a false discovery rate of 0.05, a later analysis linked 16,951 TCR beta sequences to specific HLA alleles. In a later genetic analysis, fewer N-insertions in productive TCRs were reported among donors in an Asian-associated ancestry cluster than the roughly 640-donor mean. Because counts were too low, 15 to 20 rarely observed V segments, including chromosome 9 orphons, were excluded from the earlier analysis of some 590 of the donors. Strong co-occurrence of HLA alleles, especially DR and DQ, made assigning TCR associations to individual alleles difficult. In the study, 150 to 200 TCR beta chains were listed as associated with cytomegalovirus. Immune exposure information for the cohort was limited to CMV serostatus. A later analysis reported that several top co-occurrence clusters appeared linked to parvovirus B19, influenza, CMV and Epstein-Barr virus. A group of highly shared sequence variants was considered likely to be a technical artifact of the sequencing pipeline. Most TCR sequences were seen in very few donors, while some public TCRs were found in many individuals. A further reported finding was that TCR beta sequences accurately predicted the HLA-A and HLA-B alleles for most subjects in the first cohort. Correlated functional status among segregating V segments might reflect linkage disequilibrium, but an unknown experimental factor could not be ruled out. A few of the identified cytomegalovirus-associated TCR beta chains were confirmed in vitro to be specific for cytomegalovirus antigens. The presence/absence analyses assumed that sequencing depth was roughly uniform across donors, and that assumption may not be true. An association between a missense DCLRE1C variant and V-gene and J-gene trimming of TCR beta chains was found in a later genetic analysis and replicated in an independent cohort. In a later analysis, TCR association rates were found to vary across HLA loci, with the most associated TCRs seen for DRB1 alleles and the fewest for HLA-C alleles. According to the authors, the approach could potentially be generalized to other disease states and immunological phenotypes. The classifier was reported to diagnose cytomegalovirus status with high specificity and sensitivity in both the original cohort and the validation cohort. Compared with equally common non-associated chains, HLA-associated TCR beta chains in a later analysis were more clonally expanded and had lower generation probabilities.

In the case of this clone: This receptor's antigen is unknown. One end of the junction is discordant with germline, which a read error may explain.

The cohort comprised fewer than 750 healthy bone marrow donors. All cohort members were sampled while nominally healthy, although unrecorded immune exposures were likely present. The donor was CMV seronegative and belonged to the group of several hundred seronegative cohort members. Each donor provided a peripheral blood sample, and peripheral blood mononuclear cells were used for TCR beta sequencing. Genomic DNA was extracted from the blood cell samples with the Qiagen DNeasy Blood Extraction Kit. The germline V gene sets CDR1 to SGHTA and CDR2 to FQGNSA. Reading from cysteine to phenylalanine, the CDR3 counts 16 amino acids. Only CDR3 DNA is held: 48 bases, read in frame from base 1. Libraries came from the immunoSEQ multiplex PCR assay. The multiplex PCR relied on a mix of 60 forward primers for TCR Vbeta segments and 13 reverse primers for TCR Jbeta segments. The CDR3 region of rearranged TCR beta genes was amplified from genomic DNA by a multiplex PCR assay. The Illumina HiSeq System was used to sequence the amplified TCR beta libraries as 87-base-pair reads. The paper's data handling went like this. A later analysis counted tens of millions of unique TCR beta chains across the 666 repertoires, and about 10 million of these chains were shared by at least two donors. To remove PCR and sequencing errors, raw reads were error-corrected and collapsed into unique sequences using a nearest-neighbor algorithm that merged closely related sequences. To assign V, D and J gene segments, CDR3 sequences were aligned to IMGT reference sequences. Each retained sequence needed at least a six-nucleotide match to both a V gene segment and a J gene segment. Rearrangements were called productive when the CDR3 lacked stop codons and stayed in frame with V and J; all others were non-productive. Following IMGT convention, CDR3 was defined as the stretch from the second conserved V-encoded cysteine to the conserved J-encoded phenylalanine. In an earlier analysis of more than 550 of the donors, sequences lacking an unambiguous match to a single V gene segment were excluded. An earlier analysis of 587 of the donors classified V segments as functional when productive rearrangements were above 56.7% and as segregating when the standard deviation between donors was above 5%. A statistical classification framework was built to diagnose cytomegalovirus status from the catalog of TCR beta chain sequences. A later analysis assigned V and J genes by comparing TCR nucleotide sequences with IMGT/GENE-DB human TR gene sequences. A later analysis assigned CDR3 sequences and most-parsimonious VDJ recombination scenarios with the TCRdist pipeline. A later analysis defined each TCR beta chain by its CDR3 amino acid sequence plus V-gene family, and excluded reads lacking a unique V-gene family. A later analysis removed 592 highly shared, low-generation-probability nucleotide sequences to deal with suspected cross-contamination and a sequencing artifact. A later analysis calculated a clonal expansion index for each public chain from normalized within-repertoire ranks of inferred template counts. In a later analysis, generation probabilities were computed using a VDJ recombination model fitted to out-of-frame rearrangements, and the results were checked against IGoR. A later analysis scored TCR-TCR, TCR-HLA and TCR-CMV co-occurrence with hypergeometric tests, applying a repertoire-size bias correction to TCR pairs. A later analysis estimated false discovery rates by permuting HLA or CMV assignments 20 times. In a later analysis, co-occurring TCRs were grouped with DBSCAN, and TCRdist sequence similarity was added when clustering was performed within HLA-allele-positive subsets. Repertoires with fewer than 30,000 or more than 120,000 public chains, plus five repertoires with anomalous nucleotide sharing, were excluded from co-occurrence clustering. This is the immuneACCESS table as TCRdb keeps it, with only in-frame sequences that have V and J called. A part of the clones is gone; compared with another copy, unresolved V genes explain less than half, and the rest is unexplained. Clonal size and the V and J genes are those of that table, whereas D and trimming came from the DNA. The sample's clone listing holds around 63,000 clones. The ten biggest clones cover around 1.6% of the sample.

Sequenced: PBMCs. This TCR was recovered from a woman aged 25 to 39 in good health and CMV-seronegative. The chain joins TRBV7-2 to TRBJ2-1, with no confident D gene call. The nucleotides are TGTGCCAGCAGCCCCTATCTTCCGAGCTCCGACAATGAGCAGTTCTTC. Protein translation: CASSPYLPSSDNEQFF.